This is a list of T cell receptor beta chains from one sample in a study of T cell responses to AZD1222 COVID-19 vaccine. Assay: immunoSEQ multiplex PCR; the TCRdb copy retains only in-frame clones and omits some. The sample has 100,000 to 130,000 clones; 92% are singletons. Here the sequenced sample was peripheral blood, taken 28 days after the second AZD1222 dose. These receptors came from an adult who received the AZD1222 COVID-19 vaccine. Each CDR3 is given with its conserved first and last residue. D genes are given only for firm matches. Expanded clones are given a class, and other clones once, few, many or no size at all.

clone_size j_call v_call d_call cdr3_nt cdr3_aa
. TRBJ1-2 TRBV6-5 . TGTGCCAGCAGTCTAGAACCCTCTAACTATGGCTACACCTTC CASSLEPSNYGYTF
. TRBJ2-7 TRBV4-1 TRBD2 TGCGCCAGCAGCCACCCCAGTCTAGCGGGGACGCCCTACGAGCAGTACTTC CASSHPSLAGTPYEQYF
. TRBJ2-2 TRBV7-6 TRBD1 TGTGCCAGCAGCTCAGGGACAGGGACGGGCGGGGAGCTGTTTTTT CASSSGTGTGGELFF
. TRBJ2-7 TRBV29-1 . TGCAGCGTTGGAGGGGCCTCATCCGAGCAGTACTTC CSVGGASSEQYF
. TRBJ1-1 TRBV5-8 . TGTGCCAGCAGCTTTCTTGGATACACTGAAGCTTTCTTT CASSFLGYTEAFF
. TRBJ1-4 TRBV6-5 . TGTGCCAGCAGGAACAGGGTGGCTAATGAAAAACTGTTTTTT CASRNRVANEKLFF
. TRBJ1-2 TRBV4-3 TRBD1 TGCGCCAGCAGCCGGACCGGGACAGCCTATGGCTACACCTTC CASSRTGTAYGYTF
. TRBJ2-1 TRBV19 . TGTGCCAGTAGTATGAGTGGCAGGGCGGGCTACAATGAGCAGTTCTTC CASSMSGRAGYNEQFF
. TRBJ2-7 TRBV7-9 TRBD2 TGTGCCAGCAGCTTCCGGGAGGCGTCCTACGAGCAGTACTTC CASSFREASYEQYF
. TRBJ1-1 TRBV3-1/TRBV3-2 TRBD1 TGTGCCAGCAGCCCGGGCCCCGGGACAGGGGGGGGGACTGAAGCTTTCTTT CASSPGPGTGGGTEAFF
. TRBJ1-1 TRBV4-2 . TGTGCCAGCAGCCAACCCTTGGTCCCGGGGGAGACTGAAGCTTTCTTT CASSQPLVPGETEAFF
. TRBJ2-3 TRBV4-1 . TGCGCCAGCAGCCACCGGGGGGCTAGCACAGATACGCAGTATTTT CASSHRGASTDTQYF
. TRBJ2-3 TRBV2 TRBD2 TGTGCCAGCAGTAAGCTAGCGGGGGGAGGAGATACGCAGTATTTT CASSKLAGGGDTQYF
. TRBJ1-4 TRBV20-1 . TGCAGTGCTAGTCAGAGGGAAAAACTGTTTTTT CSASQREKLFF
. TRBJ2-7 TRBV5-1 . TGCGCCAGCAGCCTTCGACCCCCTATGGGGAATCTTTCCTACGAGCAGTACTTC CASSLRPPMGNLSYEQYF
. TRBJ2-3 TRBV27 TRBD2 TGTGCCAGCCGGGGGGGCGATACGCAGTATTTT CASRGGDTQYF
. TRBJ1-5 TRBV27 . TGTGCCAGCAGCCGCGAGGGTCAGCCCCAGCATTTT CASSREGQPQHF
. TRBJ1-3 TRBV5-4 . TGTGCCAGCAGCTTGGCATCTGTGGTAAACACCATATATTTT CASSLASVVNTIYF
. TRBJ1-1 TRBV19 . TGTGCCAGTAGTCTTTCCCCAATTTTGAACACTGAAGCTTTCTTT CASSLSPILNTEAFF
. TRBJ2-1 TRBV7-2 TRBD2 TGTGCCAGCAGCTTAGTGCGGGAGGGCTTCCTTAAGGTCAATGAGCAGTTCTTC CASSLVREGFLKVNEQFF
. TRBJ1-1 TRBV12-5 . TGTGCTAGTGGTTTGGTATTTGGGACCAACACTGAAGCTTTCTTT CASGLVFGTNTEAFF
. TRBJ2-7 TRBV5-5 . TGTGCCAGCAGCTTAAAAGCCCTGGAGCAGTACTTC CASSLKALEQYF
. TRBJ1-2 TRBV10-3 . TGTGCCATCAGTGCTGGATTTCCCTATGGCTACACCTTC CAISAGFPYGYTF
. TRBJ2-7 TRBV19 . TGTGCCAGTAGTTTAGGACAGAGCTCAACCTACGAGCAGTACTTC CASSLGQSSTYEQYF
. TRBJ1-1 TRBV9 TRBD1 TGTGCCAGCAGCGTAGCTGCAGGGGGCGAGACTGAAGCTTTCTTT CASSVAAGGETEAFF
. TRBJ1-2 TRBV28 . TGTGCCACAAGACAGAAACTAACCCTAAACTATGGCTACACCTTC CATRQKLTLNYGYTF
once TRBJ1-6 TRBV4-1 . TGCGCCAGCAGCCAAATCACAGGGAAATTAATTTCACCCCTCCACTTT CASSQITGKLISPLHF
. TRBJ2-1 TRBV28 . TGTGCCAGCAGTCAAATGGGGGGCCGGAATGAGCAGTTCTTC CASSQMGGRNEQFF
. TRBJ1-1 TRBV6-5 TRBD1 TGTGCCAGCCTCGGGAGGGACAGGGGTACTGAAGCTTTCTTT CASLGRDRGTEAFF
. TRBJ1-6 TRBV4-1 . TGCGCCAGCAGCCAAGACCAGCGTTCACCCCTCCACTTT CASSQDQRSPLHF
. TRBJ1-5 TRBV30 . TGTGCCTGGAATACAGGCACCGGTCCCAATCAGCCCCAGCATTTT CAWNTGTGPNQPQHF
. TRBJ1-4 TRBV28 . TGTGCCAGCAGCCCCCCAAACCGTAATGAAAAACTGTTTTTT CASSPPNRNEKLFF
. TRBJ1-2 TRBV28 . TGTGCCAGCAGTTTATGGTTGGGCGGTGGCTACACCTTC CASSLWLGGGYTF
hyperexpanded TRBJ2-2 TRBV24-1 TRBD1 TGTGCCACCAGTGACCCCGGGACAGGGGCCACCGGGGAGCTGTTTTTT CATSDPGTGATGELFF
. TRBJ1-3 TRBV18 . TGTGCCAGCTCACCCGGCGGGGGGTCTGGAAACACCATATATTTT CASSPGGGSGNTIYF
. TRBJ1-5 TRBV5-8 . TGTGCCAGCAGCTTGGCTTTCGGCAGCCCGCCTAACGATCAGCCCCAGCATTTT CASSLAFGSPPNDQPQHF
. TRBJ1-6 TRBV11-1 . TGTGCCAGCAGCCCCGGGACTCCCGCGTATAATTCACCCCTCCACTTT CASSPGTPAYNSPLHF
. TRBJ1-5 TRBV7-8 . TGTGCCAGCGGGGGGGTGGGAAGCAATCAGCCCCAGCATTTT CASGGVGSNQPQHF
. TRBJ2-5 TRBV3-1/TRBV3-2 . TGTGCCAGCACCGCTCCCTACAAAGAGACCCAGTACTTC CASTAPYKETQYF
. TRBJ2-2 TRBV27 . TGTGCCAGCAGTTTAACCGGGACGTCTGCAACCGGGGAGCTGTTTTTT CASSLTGTSATGELFF
. TRBJ1-4 TRBV6-6 . TGTGCCAGCAGTGTTTCTGGAGGTGGTGAAAAACTGTTTTTT CASSVSGGGEKLFF
. TRBJ1-1 TRBV7-3 TRBD1 TGTGCCAGCAGCCCAAACCGGGGACAGGGAAGCACTGAAGCTTTCTTT CASSPNRGQGSTEAFF
once TRBJ1-6 TRBV6-5 TRBD1 TGTGCCAGCAGTTTCGGACAGGGTGGATCACCCCTCCACTTT CASSFGQGGSPLHF
. TRBJ2-1 TRBV5-1 . TGCGCCAGCAGCACGGGACTTCAAAACAATGAGCAGTTCTTC CASSTGLQNNEQFF
. TRBJ2-3 TRBV10-1 TRBD1 TGCGCCAGCAGTGAGAACAGGGGCAGCACAGATACGCAGTATTTT CASSENRGSTDTQYF
. TRBJ2-2 TRBV6-5 . TGTGCCAGCCACCGCGGGGACCCGAACACCGGGGAGCTGTTTTTT CASHRGDPNTGELFF
. TRBJ1-5 TRBV19 . TGTGCCAGTAGTAGACAAACGGGTACACGCCTTAGCTCCCAGCATTTT CASSRQTGTRLSSQHF
. TRBJ1-5 TRBV28 TRBD1 TGTGCCAGCAGCTTAAGACAGGGTTTCAATCAGCCCCAGCATTTT CASSLRQGFNQPQHF
. TRBJ1-1 TRBV18 . TGTGCCAGCTCACCTGAGGAGGTTTCCACTGAAGCTTTCTTT CASSPEEVSTEAFF
. TRBJ1-3 TRBV9 . TGTGCCAGCAGCGCCAGTGGGGGCCTAGCGGGAAACACCATATATTTT CASSASGGLAGNTIYF
. TRBJ1-1 TRBV20-1 . TGCAGTGCTAGTATCGGACACTCGAACACTGAAGCTTTCTTT CSASIGHSNTEAFF
. TRBJ1-1 TRBV5-6 . TGTGCCAGCAGCTTGTTAAGGACACGGATCCCGGCTTTCTTT CASSLLRTRIPAFF
. TRBJ1-2 TRBV5-1 . TGCGCCAGCAGCTTGGACTTCGGGGTGGCCAACTATGGCTACACCTTC CASSLDFGVANYGYTF
. TRBJ2-7 TRBV14 . TGTGCCAGCAGCCAAGAACGACCGGTCCCTCTCTCCTACGAGCAGTACTTC CASSQERPVPLSYEQYF
. TRBJ2-7 TRBV7-2 . TGTGCCAGCAGCTTAGAGGCATCCAGAGCCTACGAGCAGTACTTC CASSLEASRAYEQYF
. TRBJ2-7 TRBV21-1 . TGTGCCAGCCTTTTGTTCTTGGCAGGTATCTCCTACGAGCAGTACTTC CASLLFLAGISYEQYF
. TRBJ2-7 TRBV4-3 . TGCGCCAGCAGCCAAGCACCGGGATCCTACGAGCAGTACTTC CASSQAPGSYEQYF